The sequence of this TCR beta chain was determined in a study of blood T cell repertoires in COVID-19. The authors' processing: From reference gene primer amplification, estimates of nucleated cell counts were derived. Sequencing used immunoSEQ multiplex PCR; TCRdb keeps in-frame clones, though not all of them. That table gives V, J and clone size, and the DNA gave D and trimming. The sample has about 82,000 clones, roughly three quarters seen once; the top ten hold about a third. Trimming cost V 4 bases and J 10 bases; bases outside gene matches: 11. CDR1 and CDR2 (germline): SGHTS, YDEGEE. The CDR3 runs 15 residues.

The chain is built from TRBV5-8 and TRBJ2-1, with TRBD1 matching over 10 bases. The receptor was derived from a man aged 55 to 70 with COVID-19, enrolled during active disease. The specimen sequenced was peripheral blood. The CDR3 DNA is TGTGCCAGCAGCCCATCCCCCGGGACAGGGGCGGAGCAGTTCTTC. Its protein is CASSPSPGTGAEQFF.